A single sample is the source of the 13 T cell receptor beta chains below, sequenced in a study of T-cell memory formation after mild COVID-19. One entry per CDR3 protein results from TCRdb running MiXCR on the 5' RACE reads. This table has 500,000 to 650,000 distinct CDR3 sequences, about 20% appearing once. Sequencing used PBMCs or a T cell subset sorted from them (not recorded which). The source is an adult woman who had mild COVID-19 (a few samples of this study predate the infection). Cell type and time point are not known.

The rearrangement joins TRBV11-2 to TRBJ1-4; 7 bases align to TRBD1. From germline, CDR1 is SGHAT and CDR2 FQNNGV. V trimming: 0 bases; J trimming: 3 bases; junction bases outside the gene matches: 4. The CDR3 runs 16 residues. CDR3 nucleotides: TGTGCCAGCAGCTTAGATCTCGGGACAGCTAATGAAAAACTGTTTTTT. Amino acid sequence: CASSLDLGTANEKLFF.

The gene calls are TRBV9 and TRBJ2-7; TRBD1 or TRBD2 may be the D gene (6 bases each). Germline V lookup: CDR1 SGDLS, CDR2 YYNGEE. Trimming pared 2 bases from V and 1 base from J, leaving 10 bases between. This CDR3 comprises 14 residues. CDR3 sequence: CASSVTGTSYEQYF. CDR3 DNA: TGTGCCAGCAGCGTCACAGGGACTTCCTACGAGCAGTACTTC. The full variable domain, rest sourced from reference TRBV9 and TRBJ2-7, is DSGVTQTPKHLITATGQRVTLRCSPRSGDLSVYWYQQSLDQGLQFLIQYYNGEERAKGNILERFSAQQFPDLHSELNLSSLELGDSALYFCASSVTGTSYEQYFGPGTRLTVT.

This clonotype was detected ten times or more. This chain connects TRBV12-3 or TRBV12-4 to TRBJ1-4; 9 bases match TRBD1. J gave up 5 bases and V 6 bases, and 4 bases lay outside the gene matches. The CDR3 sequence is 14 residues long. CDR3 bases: TGTGCCAGCAGGACCGGGACAGGGAATGAAAAACTGTTTTTT. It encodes CASRTGTGNEKLFF.

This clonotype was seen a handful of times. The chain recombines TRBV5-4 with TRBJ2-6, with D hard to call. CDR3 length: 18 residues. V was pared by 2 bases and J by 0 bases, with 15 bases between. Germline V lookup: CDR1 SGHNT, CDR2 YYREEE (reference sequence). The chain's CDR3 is CASSLAYVLGSGANVLTF. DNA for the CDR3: TGTGCCAGCAGCTTAGCTTACGTACTGGGCTCTGGGGCCAACGTCCTGACTTTC.

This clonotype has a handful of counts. DNA of the CDR3: TGCGCCAGCAGCTCCCCGCCGGGGGCTGACTATGGCTACACCTTC. This gives the protein CASSSPPGADYGYTF. The V call is TRBV5-1, the J call TRBJ1-2, with TRBD1 as a possible D gene (6 bases). The CDR3 runs to 15 residues. Trimming removed 3 bases at V and 3 bases at J, with 15 bases between. Germline assignment: CDR1 SGHRS and CDR2 YFSETQ.

CDR3 sequence reads: CASSLVASSEQYF. In DNA form, the CDR3 reads TGTGCCAGCAGCTTAGTGGCTAGTTCTGAGCAGTACTTC. The J gene is TRBJ2-7, the V gene TRBV7-8, with no clear D. Per the germline V gene, CDR1 is SGHVS and CDR2 is FQNEAQ. There are 13 residues in the CDR3. Trimming shortened V by 1 base and J by 7 bases, and 11 bases separated the two germline ends.

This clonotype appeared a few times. CDR3 sequence (DNA): TGTGCCAGCAGCTTACCTCTGGGGACAGGCAAAAACATTCAGTACTTC. This codes for CASSLPLGTGKNIQYF. The gene calls are TRBV7-9 and TRBJ2-4; 8 nucleotides agree with TRBD1. Germline V gene data show CDR1 as SEHNR and CDR2 as FQNEAQ (reference sequence). The trim removed 2 bases at V and 3 bases at J, leaving 6 bases unmatched. The CDR3 is made up of 16 amino acids.

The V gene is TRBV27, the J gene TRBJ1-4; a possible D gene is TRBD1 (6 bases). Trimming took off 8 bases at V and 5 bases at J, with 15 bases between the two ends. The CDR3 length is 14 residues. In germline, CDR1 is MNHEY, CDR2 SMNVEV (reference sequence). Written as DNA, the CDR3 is TGTGCCAGCGCCTCATTAGGGGGAAATGAAAAACTGTTTTTT. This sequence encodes CASASLGGNEKLFF.

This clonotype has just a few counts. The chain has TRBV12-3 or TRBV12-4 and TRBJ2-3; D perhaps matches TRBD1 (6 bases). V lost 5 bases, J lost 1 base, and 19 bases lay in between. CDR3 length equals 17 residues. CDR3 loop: CASSPLGAGARTDTQYF. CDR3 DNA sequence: TGTGCCAGCAGTCCCTTGGGGGCAGGGGCACGCACAGATACGCAGTATTTT.

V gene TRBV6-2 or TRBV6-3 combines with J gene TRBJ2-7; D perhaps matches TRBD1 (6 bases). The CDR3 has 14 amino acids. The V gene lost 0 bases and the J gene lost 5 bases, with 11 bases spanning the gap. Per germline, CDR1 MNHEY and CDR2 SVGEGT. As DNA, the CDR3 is TGTGCCAGCAGTTACTCGCAGGGGCCCCACGAGCAGTACGTC. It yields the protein CASSYSQGPHEQYV.

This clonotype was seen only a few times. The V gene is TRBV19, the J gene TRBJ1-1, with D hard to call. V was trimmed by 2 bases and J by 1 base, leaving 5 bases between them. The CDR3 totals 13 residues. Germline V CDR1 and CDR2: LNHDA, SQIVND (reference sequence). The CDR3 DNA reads TGTGCCAGTAGTATACGGGGGAACACTGAAGCTTTCTTT. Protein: CASSIRGNTEAFF.

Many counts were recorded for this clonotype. As DNA, the CDR3 is TGTGCCAGCAGCAATTTGGGCCAAGAGACCCAGTACTTC. Translating it yields CASSNLGQETQYF. V usage is TRBV12-3 or TRBV12-4 and J usage is TRBJ2-5; D not resolved. CDR3 length equals 13 residues. Deletions cut 6 bases from V and 1 base from J, with 9 bases between.

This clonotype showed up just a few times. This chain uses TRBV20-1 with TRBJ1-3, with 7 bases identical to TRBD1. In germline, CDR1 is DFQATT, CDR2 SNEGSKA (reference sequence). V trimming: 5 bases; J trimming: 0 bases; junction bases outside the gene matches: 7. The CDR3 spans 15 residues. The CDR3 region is CSALNRDSSGNTIYF. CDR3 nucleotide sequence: TGCAGTGCTCTTAACCGGGACAGCTCTGGAAACACCATATATTTT.